The clone carrying this TCR beta chain is a singleton in its sample. The table came from immunoSEQ multiplex PCR; TCRdb's copy has only in-frame clones and leaves some out. The data show around 53,000 clones, 84% seen once. The CDR3 totals 12 residues. The data originate from a study of OX40 agonist ivuxolimab in advanced cancers. The V gene is TRBV21-1, the J gene TRBJ1-1; TRBD1, the table's D call, was not compared with the DNA. TRBV21-1 is termed a pseudogene. This clonotype was obtained from an adult with an advanced solid tumor such as melanoma, head and neck, liver or kidney cancer. The sequencing used CD4+ or CD8+ T cells sorted from blood, collected in a trial of the OX40 agonist ivuxolimab. The DNA for the CDR3 is TGTGCCAGCAGAGGGACAGGCCCTGAAGCTTTCTTT. Protein sequence: CASRGTGPEAFF.